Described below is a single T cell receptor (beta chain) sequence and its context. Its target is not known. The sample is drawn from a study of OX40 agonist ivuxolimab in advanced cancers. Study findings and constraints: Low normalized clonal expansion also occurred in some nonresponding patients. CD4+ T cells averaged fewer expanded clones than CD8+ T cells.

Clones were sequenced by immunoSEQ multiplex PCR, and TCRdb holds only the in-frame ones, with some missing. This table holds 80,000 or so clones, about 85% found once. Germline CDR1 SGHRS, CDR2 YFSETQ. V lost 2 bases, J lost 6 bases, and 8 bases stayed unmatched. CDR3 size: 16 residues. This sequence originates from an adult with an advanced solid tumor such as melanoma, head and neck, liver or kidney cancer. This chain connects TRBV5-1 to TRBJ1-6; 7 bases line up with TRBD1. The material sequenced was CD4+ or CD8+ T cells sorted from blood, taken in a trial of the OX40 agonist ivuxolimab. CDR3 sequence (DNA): TGCGCCAGCAGCTTAGAGGCAGGGGGTACTAATTCACCCCTCCACTTT. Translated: CASSLEAGGTNSPLHF.